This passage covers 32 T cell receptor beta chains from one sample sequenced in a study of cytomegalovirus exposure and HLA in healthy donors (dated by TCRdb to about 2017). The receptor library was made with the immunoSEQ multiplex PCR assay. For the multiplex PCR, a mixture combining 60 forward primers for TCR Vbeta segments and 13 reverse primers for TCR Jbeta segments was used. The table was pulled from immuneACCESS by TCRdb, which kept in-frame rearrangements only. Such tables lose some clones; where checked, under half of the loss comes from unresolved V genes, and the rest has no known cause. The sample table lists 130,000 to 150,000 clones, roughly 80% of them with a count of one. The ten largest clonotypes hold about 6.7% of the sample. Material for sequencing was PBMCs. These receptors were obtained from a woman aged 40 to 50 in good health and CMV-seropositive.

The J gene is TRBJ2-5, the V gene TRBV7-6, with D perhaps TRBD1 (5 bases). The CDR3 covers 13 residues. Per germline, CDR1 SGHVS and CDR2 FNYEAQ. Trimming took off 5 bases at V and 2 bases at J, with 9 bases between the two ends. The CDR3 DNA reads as TGTGCCAGCAGCACCCGACAGCAAGAGACCCAGTACTTC. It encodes CASSTRQQETQYF. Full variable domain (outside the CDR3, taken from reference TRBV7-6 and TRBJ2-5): GAGVSQSPRYKVTKRGQDVALRCDPISGHVSLYWYRQALGQGPEFLTYFNYEAQQDKSGLPNDRFSAERPEGSISTLTIQRTEQRDSAMYRCASSTRQQETQYFGPGTRLLVL.

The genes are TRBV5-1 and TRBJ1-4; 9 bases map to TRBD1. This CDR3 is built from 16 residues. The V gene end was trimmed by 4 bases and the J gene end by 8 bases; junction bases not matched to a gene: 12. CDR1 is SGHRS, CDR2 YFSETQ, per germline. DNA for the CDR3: TGCGCCAGCAGCCCCACGGGACAGGGCCTGGGGGAAAAACTGTTTTTT. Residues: CASSPTGQGLGEKLFF.

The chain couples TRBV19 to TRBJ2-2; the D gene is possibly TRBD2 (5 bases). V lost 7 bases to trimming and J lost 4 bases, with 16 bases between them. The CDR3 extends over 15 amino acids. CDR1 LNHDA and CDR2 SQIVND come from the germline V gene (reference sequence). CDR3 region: CASTARGRSTGELFF. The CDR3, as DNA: TGTGCCAGTACCGCCCGGGGAAGGAGCACCGGGGAGCTGTTTTTT.

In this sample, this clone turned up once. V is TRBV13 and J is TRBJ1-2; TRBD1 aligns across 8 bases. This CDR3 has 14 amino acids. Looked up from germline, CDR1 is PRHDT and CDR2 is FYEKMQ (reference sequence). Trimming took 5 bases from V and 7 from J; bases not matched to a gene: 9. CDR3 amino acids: CASSLRGRYGGYTF. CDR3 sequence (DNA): TGTGCCAGCAGCCTCAGGGGGCGCTACGGTGGCTACACCTTC.

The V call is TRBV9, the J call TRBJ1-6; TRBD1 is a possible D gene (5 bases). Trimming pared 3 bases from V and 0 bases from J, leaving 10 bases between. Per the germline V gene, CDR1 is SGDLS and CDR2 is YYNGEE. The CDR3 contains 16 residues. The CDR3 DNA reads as TGTGCCAGCAGCGGCGGGACTAGCTCCTATAATTCACCCCTCCACTTT. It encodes CASSGGTSSYNSPLHF.

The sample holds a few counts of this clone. The CDR3: CASSFTKSRVYEQYF. The CDR3 DNA reads TGTGCCAGCAGTTTTACCAAAAGTCGAGTCTACGAGCAGTACTTC. The chain has TRBV28 and TRBJ2-7; D unclear. Germline CDR1 and CDR2: MDHEN and SYDVKM. This CDR3 region has 15 residues. V shed 3 bases and J shed 3 bases, with 15 bases lying between them. The full variable domain, rest sourced from reference TRBV28 and TRBJ2-7, is DVKVTQSSRYLVKRTGEKVFLECVQDMDHENMFWYRQDPGLGLRLIYFSYDVKMKEKGDIPEGYSVSREKKERFSLILESASTNQTSMYLCASSFTKSRVYEQYFGPGTRLTVT.

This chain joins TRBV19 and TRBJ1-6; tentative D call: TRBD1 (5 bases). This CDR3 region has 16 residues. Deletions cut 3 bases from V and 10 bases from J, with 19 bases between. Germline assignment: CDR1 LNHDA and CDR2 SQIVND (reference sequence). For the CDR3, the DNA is TGTGCCAGTAGTATCCCTCGGGGGAACAAGCGGTCACCCCTCCACTTT. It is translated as CASSIPRGNKRSPLHF.

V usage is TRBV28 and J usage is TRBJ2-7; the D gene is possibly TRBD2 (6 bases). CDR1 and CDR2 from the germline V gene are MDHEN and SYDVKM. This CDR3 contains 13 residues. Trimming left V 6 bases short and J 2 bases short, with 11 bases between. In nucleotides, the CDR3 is TGTGCCAGCAGATTAAGCGGGCCCTACGAGCAGTACTTC. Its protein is CASRLSGPYEQYF. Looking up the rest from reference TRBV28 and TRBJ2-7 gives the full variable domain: DVKVTQSSRYLVKRTGEKVFLECVQDMDHENMFWYRQDPGLGLRLIYFSYDVKMKEKGDIPEGYSVSREKKERFSLILESASTNQTSMYLCASRLSGPYEQYFGPGTRLTVT.

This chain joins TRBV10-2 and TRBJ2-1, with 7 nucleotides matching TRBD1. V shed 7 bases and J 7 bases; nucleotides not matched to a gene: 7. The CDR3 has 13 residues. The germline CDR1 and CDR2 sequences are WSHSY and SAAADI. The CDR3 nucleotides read TGCGCCAGCAATTCCTTACAGGGGAATGAGCAGTTCTTC. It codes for CASNSLQGNEQFF.

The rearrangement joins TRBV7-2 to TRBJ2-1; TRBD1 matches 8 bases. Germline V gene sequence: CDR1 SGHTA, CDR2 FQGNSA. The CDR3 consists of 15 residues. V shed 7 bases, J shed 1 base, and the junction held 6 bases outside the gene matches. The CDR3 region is CASKNTGGSYNEQFF. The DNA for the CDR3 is TGTGCCAGCAAAAACACAGGGGGGTCCTACAATGAGCAGTTCTTC.

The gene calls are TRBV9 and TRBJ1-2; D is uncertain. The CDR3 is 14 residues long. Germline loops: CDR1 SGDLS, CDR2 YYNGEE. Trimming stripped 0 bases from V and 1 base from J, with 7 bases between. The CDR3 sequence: CASSVDGSNYGYTF. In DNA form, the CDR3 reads TGTGCCAGCAGCGTAGATGGTAGTAACTATGGCTACACCTTC.

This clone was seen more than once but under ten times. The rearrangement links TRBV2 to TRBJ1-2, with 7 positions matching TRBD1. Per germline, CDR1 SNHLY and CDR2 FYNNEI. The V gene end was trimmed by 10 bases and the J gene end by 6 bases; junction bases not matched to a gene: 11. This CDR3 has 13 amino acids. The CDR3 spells CAIPPGQRNGYTF. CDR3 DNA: TGTGCCATCCCTCCGGGACAGCGAAATGGCTACACCTTC.

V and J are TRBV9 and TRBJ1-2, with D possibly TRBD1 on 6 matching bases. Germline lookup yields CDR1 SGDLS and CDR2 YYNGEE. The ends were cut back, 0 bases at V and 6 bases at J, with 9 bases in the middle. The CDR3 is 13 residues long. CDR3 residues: CASSVVTGNGYTF. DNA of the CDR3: TGTGCCAGCAGCGTAGTAACAGGGAATGGCTACACCTTC.

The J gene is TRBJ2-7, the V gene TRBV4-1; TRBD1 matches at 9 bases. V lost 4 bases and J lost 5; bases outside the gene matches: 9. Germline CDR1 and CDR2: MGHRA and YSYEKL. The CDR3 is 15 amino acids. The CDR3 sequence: CASSRLWDRVNEQYF. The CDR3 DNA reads TGCGCCAGCAGCCGCTTATGGGACAGGGTCAACGAGCAGTACTTC.

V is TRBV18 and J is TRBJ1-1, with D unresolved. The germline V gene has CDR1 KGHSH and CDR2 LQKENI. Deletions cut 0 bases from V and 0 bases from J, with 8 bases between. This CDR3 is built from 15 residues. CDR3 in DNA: TGTGCCAGCTCACCACCCTACAGCTTGAACACTGAAGCTTTCTTT. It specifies CASSPPYSLNTEAFF.

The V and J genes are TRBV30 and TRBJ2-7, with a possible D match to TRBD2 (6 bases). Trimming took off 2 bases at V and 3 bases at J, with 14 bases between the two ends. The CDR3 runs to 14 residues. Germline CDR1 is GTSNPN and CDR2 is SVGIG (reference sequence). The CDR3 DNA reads TGTGCCTGGAGTATCCCGGGACTGATCTACGAGCAGTACTTC. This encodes CAWSIPGLIYEQYF.

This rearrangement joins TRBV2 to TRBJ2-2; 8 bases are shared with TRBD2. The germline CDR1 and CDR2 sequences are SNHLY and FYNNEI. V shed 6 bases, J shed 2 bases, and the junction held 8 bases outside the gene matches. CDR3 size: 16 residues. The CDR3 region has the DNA TGTGCCAGCAGGCCGGGGGGGAGTAGCAACACCGGGGAGCTGTTTTTT. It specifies CASRPGGSSNTGELFF.

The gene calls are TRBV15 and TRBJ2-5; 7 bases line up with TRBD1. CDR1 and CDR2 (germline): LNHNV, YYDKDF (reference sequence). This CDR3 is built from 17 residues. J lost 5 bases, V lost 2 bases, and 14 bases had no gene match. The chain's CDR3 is CATSRLRGLPGRETQYF. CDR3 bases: TGTGCCACCAGCAGACTTAGGGGGCTCCCGGGCCGGGAGACCCAGTACTTC.

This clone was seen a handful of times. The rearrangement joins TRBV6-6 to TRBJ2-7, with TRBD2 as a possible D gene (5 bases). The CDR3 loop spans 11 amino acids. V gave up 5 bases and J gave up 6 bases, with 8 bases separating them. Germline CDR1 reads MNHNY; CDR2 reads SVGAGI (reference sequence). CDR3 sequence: CASSPGSEQYF. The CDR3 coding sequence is TGTGCCAGCAGTCCTGGGAGCGAGCAGTACTTC.

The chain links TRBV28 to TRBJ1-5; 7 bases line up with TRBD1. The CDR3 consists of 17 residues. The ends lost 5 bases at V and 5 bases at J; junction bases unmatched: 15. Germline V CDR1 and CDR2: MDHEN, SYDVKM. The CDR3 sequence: CASSETGWVEEHQPQHF. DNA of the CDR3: TGTGCCAGCAGTGAGACAGGGTGGGTGGAGGAACATCAGCCCCAGCATTTT.

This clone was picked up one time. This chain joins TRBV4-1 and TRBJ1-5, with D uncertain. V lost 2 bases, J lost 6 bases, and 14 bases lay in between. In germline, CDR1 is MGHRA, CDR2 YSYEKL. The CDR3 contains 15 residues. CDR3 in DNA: TGCGCCAGCAGCCAAAGTAGTGGGCAGAGTCAGCCCCAGCATTTT. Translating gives CASSQSSGQSQPQHF.

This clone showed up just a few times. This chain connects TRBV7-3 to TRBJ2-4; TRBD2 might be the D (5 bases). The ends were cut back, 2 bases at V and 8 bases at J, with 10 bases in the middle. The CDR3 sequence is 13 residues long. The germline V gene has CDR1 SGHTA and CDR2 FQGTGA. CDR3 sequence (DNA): TGTGCCAGCAGCTTAGAACAGAGGGACATTCAGTACTTC. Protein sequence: CASSLEQRDIQYF.

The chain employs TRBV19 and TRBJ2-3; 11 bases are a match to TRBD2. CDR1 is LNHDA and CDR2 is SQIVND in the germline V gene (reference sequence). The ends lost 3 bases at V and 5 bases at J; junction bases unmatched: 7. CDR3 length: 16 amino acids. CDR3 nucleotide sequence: TGTGCCAGTAGTATGACTAGCGGGGCCGTAGGAGATACGCAGTATTTT. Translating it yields CASSMTSGAVGDTQYF.

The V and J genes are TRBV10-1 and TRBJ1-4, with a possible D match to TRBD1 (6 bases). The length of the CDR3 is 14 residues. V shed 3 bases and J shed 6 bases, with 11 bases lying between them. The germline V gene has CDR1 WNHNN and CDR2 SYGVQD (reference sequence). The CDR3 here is CASSDSGGHEKLFF. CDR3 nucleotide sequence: TGCGCCAGCAGTGATTCGGGGGGCCATGAAAAACTGTTTTTT.

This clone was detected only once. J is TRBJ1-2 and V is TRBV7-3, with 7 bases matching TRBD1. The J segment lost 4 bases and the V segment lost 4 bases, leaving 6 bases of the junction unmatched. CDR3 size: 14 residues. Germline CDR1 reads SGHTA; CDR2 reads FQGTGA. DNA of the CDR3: TGTGCCAGCAGCTCGATGACAGGGACCTATGGCTACACCTTC. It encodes CASSSMTGTYGYTF.

CDR3 residues: CASSPEGRDSPLHF. The CDR3 DNA follows: TGTGCCAGTAGTCCCGAGGGCAGAGATTCACCCCTCCACTTT. The chain has TRBV19 and TRBJ1-6; D call uncertain. Germline-derived CDR1 and CDR2 are LNHDA and SQIVND (reference sequence). V was trimmed by 5 bases and J by 8 bases, leaving 13 bases between them. The CDR3 has 14 residues.

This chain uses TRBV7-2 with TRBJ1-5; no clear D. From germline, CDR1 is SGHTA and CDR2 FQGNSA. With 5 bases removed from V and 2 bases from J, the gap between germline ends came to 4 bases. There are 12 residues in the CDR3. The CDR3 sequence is CASSPGNQPQHF. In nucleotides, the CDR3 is TGTGCCAGCAGCCCAGGCAATCAGCCCCAGCATTTT.

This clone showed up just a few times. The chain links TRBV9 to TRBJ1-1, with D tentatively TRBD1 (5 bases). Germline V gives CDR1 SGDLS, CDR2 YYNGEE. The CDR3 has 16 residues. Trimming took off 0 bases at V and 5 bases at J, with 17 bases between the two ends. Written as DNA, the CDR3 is TGTGCCAGCAGCGTAGGAGGCGCAGGGAGGGAAACTGAAGCTTTCTTT. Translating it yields CASSVGGAGRETEAFF.

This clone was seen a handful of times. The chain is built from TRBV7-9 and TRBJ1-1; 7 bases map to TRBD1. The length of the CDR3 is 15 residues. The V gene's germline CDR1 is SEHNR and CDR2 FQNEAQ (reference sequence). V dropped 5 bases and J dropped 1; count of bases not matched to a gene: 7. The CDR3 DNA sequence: TGTGCCAGCAGCCGCCTGGGACAGCGGAACACTGAAGCTTTCTTT. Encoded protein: CASSRLGQRNTEAFF.

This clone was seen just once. In DNA form, the CDR3 reads TGTGCCAGCAGTGAAGCGGCTGGCTACACCTTC. Translated, it gives CASSEAAGYTF. The rearrangement joins TRBV2 to TRBJ1-2; D is undetermined. The germline gives CDR1 SNHLY, CDR2 FYNNEI. V was cut by 0 bases and J by 7 bases, with 3 bases left in between. The CDR3 runs 11 residues.

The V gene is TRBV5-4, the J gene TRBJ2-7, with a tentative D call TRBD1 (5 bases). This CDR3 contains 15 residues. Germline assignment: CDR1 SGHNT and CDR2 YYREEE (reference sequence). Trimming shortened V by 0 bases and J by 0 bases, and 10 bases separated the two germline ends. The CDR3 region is CASSLDAGNSYEQYF. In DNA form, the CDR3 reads TGTGCCAGCAGCTTGGATGCAGGGAACTCCTACGAGCAGTACTTC.

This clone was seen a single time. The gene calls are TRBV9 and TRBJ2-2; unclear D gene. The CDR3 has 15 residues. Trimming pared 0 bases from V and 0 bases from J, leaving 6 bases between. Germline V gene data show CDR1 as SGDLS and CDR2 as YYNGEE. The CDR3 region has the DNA TGTGCCAGCAGCGTAGTACAGACGAACACCGGGGAGCTGTTTTTT. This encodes CASSVVQTNTGELFF.